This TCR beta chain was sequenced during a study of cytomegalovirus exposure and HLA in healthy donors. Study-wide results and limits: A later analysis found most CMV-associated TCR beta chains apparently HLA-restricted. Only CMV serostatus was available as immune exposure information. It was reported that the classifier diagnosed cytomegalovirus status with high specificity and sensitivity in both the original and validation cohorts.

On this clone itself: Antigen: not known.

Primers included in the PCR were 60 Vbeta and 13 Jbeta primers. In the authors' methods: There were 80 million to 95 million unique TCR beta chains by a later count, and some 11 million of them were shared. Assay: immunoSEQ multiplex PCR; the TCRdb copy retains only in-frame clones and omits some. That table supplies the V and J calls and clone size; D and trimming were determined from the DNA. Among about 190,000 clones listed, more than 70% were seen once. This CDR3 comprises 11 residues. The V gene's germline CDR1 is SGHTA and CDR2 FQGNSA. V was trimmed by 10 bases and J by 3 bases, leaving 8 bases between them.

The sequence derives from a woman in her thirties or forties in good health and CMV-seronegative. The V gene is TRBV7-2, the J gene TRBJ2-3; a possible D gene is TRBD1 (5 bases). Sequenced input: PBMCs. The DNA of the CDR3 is TGTGCCACAAGACAGACAGATACGCAGTATTTT. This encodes CATRQTDTQYF.